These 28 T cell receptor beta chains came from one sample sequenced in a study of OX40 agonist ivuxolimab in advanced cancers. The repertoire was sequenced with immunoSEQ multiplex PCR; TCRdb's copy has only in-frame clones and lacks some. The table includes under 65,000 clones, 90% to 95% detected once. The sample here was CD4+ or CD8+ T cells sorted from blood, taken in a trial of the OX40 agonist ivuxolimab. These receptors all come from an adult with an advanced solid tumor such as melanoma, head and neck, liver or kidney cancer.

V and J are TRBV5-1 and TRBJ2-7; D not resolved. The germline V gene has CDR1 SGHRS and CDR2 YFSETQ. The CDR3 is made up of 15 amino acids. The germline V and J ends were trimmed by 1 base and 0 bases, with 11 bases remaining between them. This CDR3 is CASSLSTDFSYEQYF. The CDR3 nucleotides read TGCGCCAGCAGCTTGTCAACCGACTTCTCCTACGAGCAGTACTTC.

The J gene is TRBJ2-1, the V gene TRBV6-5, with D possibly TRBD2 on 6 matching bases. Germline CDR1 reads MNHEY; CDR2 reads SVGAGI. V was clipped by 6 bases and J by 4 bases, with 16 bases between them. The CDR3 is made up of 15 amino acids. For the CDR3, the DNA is TGTGCCAGCAGACCTACGGGACTGGTTTACAATGAGCAGTTCTTC. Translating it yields CASRPTGLVYNEQFF.

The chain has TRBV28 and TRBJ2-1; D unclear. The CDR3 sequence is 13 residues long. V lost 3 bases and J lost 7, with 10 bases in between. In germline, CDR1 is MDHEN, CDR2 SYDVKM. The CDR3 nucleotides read TGTGCCAGCAGTTTCCCCGGACGGAATGAGCAGTTCTTC. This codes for CASSFPGRNEQFF.

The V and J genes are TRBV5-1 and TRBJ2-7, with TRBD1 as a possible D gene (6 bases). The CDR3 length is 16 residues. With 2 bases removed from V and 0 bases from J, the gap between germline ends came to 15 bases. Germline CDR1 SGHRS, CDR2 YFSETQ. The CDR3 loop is CASSFTADSSSYEQYF. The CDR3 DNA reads TGCGCCAGCAGCTTTACGGCGGACAGCAGCTCCTACGAGCAGTACTTC.

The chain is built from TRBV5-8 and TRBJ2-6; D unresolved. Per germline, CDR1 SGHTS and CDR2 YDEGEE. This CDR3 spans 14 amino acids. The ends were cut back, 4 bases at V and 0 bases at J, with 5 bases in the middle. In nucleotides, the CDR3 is TGTGCCAGCAGCGGGCCCTCTGGGGCCAACGTCCTGACTTTC. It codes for CASSGPSGANVLTF.

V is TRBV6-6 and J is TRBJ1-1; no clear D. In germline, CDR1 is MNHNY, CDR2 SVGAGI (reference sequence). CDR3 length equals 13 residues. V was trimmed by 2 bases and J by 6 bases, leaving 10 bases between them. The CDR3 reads CASSYPRGPEAFF. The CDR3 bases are TGTGCCAGCAGTTACCCCCGAGGCCCTGAAGCTTTCTTT.

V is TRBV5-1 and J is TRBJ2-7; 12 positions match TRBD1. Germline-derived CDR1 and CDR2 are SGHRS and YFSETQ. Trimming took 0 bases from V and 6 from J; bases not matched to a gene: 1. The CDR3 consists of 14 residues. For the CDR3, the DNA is TGCGCCAGCAGCTTGGGGGACAGGGGGCGCGAGCAGTACTTC. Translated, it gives CASSLGDRGREQYF.

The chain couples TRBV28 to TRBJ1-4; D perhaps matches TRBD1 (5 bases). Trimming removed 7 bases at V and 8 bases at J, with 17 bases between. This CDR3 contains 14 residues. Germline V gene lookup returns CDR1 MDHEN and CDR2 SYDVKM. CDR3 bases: TGTGCCAGCATTGGAGGGGTTGGTCTAGAAAAACTGTTTTTT. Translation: CASIGGVGLEKLFF.

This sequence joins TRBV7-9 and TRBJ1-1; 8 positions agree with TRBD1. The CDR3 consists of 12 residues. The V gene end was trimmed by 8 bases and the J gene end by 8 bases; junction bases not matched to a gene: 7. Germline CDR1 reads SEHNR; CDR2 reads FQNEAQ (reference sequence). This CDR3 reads CASGLAGGEAFF. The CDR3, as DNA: TGTGCCAGCGGATTGGCAGGGGGCGAAGCTTTCTTT.

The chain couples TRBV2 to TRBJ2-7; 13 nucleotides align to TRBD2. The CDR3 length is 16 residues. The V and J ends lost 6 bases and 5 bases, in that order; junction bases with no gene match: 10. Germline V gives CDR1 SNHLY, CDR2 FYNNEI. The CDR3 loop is CASRELGTSGTNEQYF. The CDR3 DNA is TGTGCCAGCAGGGAACTCGGGACTAGCGGGACAAACGAGCAGTACTTC. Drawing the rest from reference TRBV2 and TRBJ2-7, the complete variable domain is EPEVTQTPSHQVTQMGQEVILRCVPISNHLYFYWYRQILGQKVEFLVSFYNNEISEKSEIFDDQFSVERPDGSNFTLKIRSTKLEDSAMYFCASRELGTSGTNEQYFGPGTRLTVT.

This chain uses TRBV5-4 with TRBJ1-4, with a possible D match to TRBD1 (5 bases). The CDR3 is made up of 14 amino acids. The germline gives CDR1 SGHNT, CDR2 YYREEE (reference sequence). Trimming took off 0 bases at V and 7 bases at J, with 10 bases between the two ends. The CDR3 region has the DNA TGTGCCAGCAGCTTGGGAGGGGCTGGTGAAAAACTGTTTTTT. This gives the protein CASSLGGAGEKLFF.

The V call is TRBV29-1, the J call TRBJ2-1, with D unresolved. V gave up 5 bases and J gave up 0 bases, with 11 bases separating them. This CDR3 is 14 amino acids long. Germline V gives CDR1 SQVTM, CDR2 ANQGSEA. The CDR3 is CSVLGPSSYNEQFF. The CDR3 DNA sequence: TGCAGCGTTCTGGGCCCCTCCTCCTACAATGAGCAGTTCTTC.

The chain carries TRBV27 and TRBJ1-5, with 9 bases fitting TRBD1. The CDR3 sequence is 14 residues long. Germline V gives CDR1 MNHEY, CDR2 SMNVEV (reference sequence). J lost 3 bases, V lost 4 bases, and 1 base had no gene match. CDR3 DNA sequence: TGTGCCAGCAGTTGGACAGGGGACAATCAGCCCCAGCATTTT. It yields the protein CASSWTGDNQPQHF.

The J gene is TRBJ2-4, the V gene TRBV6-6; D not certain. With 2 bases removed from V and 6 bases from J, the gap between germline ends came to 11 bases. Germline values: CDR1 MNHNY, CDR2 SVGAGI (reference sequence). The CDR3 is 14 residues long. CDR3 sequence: CASSYGELSNIQYF. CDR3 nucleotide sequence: TGTGCCAGCAGTTACGGGGAATTGTCAAACATTCAGTACTTC.

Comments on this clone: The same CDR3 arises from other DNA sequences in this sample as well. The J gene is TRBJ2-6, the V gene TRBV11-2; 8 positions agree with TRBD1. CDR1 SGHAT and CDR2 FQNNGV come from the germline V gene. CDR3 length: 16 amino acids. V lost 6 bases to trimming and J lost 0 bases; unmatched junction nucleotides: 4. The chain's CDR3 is CASRDRANSGANVLTF. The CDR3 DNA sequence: TGTGCCAGCAGGGACAGGGCTAACTCTGGGGCCAACGTCCTGACTTTC.

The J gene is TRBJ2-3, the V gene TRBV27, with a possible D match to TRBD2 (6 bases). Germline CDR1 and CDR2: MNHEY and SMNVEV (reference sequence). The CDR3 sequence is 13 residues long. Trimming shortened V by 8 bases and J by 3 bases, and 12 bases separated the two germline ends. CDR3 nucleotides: TGTGCCAGCGGGGGGTGGTTGACAGATACGCAGTATTTT. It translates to CASGGWLTDTQYF.

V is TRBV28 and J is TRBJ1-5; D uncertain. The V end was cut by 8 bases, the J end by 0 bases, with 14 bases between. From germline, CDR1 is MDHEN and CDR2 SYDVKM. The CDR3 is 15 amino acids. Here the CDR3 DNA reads TGTGCCAGCGGTCGACTCGGGGATAGCAATCAGCCCCAGCATTTT. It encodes CASGRLGDSNQPQHF.

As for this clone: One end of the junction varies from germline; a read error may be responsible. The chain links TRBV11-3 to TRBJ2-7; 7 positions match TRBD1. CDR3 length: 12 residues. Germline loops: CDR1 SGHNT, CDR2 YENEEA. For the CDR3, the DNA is TGTGCCAGCAGCTACCGAACCTACAGGGGTGGCTTC. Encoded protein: CASSYRTYRGGF.

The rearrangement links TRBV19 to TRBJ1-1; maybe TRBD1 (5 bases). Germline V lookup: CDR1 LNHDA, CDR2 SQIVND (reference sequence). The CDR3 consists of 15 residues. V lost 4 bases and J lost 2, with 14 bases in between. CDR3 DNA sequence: TGTGCCAGTAGTACTGGGCAGGGAGGTAACACTGAAGCTTTCTTT. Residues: CASSTGQGGNTEAFF.

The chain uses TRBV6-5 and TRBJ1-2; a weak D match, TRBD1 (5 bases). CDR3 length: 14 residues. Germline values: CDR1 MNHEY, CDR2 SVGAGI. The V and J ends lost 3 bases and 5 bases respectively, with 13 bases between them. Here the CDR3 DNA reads TGTGCCAGCAGTTATTTCAGGGAAGGGTATGGCTACACCTTC. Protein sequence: CASSYFREGYGYTF.

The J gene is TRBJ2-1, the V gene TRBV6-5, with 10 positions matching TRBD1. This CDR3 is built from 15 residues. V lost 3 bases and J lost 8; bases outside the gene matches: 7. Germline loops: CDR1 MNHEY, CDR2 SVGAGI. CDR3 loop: CASSYSATGGYEQFF. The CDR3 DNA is TGTGCCAGCAGTTATTCGGCGACAGGGGGCTATGAGCAGTTCTTC.

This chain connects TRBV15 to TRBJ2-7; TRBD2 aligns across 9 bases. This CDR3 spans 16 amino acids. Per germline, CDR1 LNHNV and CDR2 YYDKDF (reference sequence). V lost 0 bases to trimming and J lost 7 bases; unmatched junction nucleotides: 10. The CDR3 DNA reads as TGTGCCACCAGCAGAGACCCGCGGGGGGGCTATGATGAGCAGTACTTC. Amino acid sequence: CATSRDPRGGYDEQYF.

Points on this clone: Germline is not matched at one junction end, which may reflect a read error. The CDR3 region is CASREQVISNEQYF. The CDR3, as DNA: TGCGCCAGCAGAGAACAGGTTATCTCCAACGAGCAGTACTTC. V is TRBV5-1 and J is TRBJ2-7; possible D gene TRBD1, 5 bases. The germline CDR1 and CDR2 sequences are SGHRS and YFSETQ. This CDR3 has 14 amino acids.

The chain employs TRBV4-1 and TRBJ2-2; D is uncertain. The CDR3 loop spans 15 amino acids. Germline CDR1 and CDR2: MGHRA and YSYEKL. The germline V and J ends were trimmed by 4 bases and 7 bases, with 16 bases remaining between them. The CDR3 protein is CASSREPSYLGELFF. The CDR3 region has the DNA TGCGCCAGCAGCCGAGAACCTTCCTACCTCGGGGAGCTGTTTTTT.

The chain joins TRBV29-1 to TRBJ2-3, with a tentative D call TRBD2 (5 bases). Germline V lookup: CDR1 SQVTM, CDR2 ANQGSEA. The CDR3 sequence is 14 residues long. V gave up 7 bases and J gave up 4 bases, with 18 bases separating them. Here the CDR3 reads CSASSPTGPDTQYF. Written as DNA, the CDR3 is TGCAGCGCCTCTAGCCCGACCGGACCAGATACGCAGTATTTT.

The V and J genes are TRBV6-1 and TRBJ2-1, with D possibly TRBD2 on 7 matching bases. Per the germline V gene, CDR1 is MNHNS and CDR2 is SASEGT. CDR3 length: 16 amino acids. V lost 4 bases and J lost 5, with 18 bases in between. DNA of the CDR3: TGTGCCAGCAGTGTTATGGGGGGGCTGATTAACAATGAGCAGTTCTTC. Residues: CASSVMGGLINNEQFF.

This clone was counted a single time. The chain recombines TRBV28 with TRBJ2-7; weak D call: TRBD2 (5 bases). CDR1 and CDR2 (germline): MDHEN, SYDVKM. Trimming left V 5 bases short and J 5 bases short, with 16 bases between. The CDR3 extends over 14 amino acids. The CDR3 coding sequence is TGTGCCAGCAGTCCCTGGGGTAGCGAGAACGAGCAGTACTTC. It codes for CASSPWGSENEQYF. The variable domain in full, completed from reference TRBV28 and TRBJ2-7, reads DVKVTQSSRYLVKRTGEKVFLECVQDMDHENMFWYRQDPGLGLRLIYFSYDVKMKEKGDIPEGYSVSREKKERFSLILESASTNQTSMYLCASSPWGSENEQYFGPGTRLTVT.

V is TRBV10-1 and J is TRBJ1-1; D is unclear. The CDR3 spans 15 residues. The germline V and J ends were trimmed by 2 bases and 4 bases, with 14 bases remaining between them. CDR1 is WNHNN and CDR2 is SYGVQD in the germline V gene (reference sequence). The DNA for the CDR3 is TGCGCCAGCAGTGAGAGGATCTCTCCCCCCACTGAAGCTTTCTTT. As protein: CASSERISPPTEAFF.